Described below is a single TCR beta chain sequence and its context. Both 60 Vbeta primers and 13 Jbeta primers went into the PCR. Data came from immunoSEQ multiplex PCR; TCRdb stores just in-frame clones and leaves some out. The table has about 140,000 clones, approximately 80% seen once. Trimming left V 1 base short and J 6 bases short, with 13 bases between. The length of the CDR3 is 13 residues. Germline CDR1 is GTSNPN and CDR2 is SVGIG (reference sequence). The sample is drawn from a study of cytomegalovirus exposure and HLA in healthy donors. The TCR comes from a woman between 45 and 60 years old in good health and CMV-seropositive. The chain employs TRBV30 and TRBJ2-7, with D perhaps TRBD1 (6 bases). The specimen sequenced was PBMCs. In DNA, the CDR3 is TGTGCCTGGAGTGAATCAGGGGTGGGCGAGCAGTACTTC. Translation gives CAWSESGVGEQYF.